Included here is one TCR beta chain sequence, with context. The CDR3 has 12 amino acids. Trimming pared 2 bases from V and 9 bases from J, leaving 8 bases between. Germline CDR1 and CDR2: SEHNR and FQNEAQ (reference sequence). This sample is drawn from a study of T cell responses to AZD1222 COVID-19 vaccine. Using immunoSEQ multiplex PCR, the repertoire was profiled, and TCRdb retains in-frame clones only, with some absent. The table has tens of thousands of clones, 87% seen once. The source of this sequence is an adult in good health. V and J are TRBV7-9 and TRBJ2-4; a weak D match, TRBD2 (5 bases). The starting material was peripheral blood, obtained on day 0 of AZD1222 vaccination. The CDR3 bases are TGTGCCAGCAGCTTATTAGAGGGCATTCAGTACTTC. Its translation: CASSLLEGIQYF.